The 4 T cell receptor beta chains presented below share a single source sample, sequenced in a study of vaccination and CD4 T cells after COVID-19. An Oncomine TCR Beta short-read assay was used to sequence the DNA from cultured CD4+ T cells. Using its own MiXCR run on the PCR reads, TCRdb lists one record per CDR3 protein. The profile shows 15,000 to 20,000 distinct CDR3 sequences, around 75% of them singletons. Their antigen targets remain unknown. Treatment in this sample: roughly ten-day PBMC culture with coronavirus spike peptide pools or control peptides (ViraFEST assay). Source material: CD4+ T cells from blood, cultured in vitro. All receptors derive from a human donor who had recovered from COVID-19.

This chain uses TRBV20-1 with TRBJ1-5; possible D gene TRBD1, 5 bases. V dropped 3 bases and J dropped 4 bases, with 16 bases sitting between them. Germline CDR1 is DFQATT and CDR2 is SNEGSKA (reference sequence). The CDR3 covers 15 residues. DNA for the CDR3: TGCAGTGCTAGCAGCTACGGGGAGGGGAATCAGCCCCAGCATTTT. The encoded protein is CSASSYGEGNQPQHF.

The rearrangement joins TRBV20-1 to TRBJ2-1; 10 nucleotides line up with TRBD2. The J segment lost 6 bases and the V segment lost 0 bases, leaving 5 bases of the junction unmatched. The CDR3 has 15 residues. Germline lookup yields CDR1 DFQATT and CDR2 SNEGSKA (reference sequence). As DNA, the CDR3 is TGCAGTGCTAGAGACGGACTAGCGGAGGGCAATGAGCAGTTCTTC. Translated, it gives CSARDGLAEGNEQFF.

V and J are TRBV11-3 and TRBJ2-5; 13 bases match TRBD2. The CDR3 is made up of 17 amino acids. V gave up 4 bases and J gave up 5 bases; unmatched junction bases: 10. The germline CDR1 and CDR2 sequences are SGHNT and YENEEA. The CDR3, as DNA: TGTGCCAGCAGCTCTCGAACTAGCGGGGGGGCCAGCGAGACCCAGTACTTC. Protein sequence: CASSSRTSGGASETQYF.

The chain combines TRBV27 with TRBJ2-7; D gene uncertain. Germline CDR1 MNHEY, CDR2 SMNVEV (reference sequence). The CDR3 runs 14 residues. The V gene lost 9 bases and the J gene lost 5 bases, with 20 bases spanning the gap. CDR3 protein: CARWELGRLDEQYF. The DNA of the CDR3 is TGTGCCAGGTGGGAACTTGGCCGGTTGGACGAGCAGTACTTC.